This TCR beta chain was sequenced for a study of cytomegalovirus exposure and HLA in healthy donors. The CDR3 totals 19 residues. Trimming removed 3 bases at V and 3 bases at J, with 23 bases between. Germline CDR1 reads LNHDA; CDR2 reads SQIVND (reference sequence). Clones were sequenced by immunoSEQ multiplex PCR, and TCRdb holds only the in-frame ones, with some missing. The sample records about 63,000 clones, roughly 90% being singletons. This clone appeared a single time. While the first cohort had hundreds of subjects, the donors belonged to the separate validation cohort of fewer than 150 subjects.

The TCR comes from a woman younger than 35 in good health and CMV-seronegative. What was sequenced was PBMCs. V usage is TRBV19 and J usage is TRBJ2-2, with D perhaps matching TRBD1 (6 bases). The CDR3: CASSILFPEGQDYTGELFF. CDR3 nucleotides: TGTGCCAGTAGTATTCTTTTTCCTGAGGGACAAGACTACACCGGGGAGCTGTTTTTT.